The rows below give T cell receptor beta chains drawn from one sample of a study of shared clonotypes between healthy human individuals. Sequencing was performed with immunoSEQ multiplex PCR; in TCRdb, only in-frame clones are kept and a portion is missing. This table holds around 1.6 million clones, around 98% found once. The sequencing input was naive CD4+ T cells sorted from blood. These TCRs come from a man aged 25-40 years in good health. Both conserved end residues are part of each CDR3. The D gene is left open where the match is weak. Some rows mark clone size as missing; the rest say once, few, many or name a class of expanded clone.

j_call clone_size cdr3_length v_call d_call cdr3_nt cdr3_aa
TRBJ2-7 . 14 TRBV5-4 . TGTGCCAGCAGCTTGGATCACCGCTCTGCCGAGCAGTACTTC CASSLDHRSAEQYF
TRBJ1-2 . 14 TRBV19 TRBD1 TGTGCCAGTAGTCCGGGGGACAGGGGCTATGGCTACACCTTC CASSPGDRGYGYTF
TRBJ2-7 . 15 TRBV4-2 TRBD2 TGTGCCAGCAGCCAAGTGGCTAGCGGGACCTACGAGCAGTACTTC CASSQVASGTYEQYF
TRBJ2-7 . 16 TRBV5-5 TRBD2 TGTGCCAGCAGCTTGGGTCTCTCGGCTAGCGGCTACGAGCAGTACTTC CASSLGLSASGYEQYF
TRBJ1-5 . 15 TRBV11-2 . TGTGCCAGCAGCTTAGACACTAGAAGCAATCAGCCCCAGCATTTT CASSLDTRSNQPQHF
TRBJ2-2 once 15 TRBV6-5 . TGTGCCAGCAGTCGCGGGACAGCGAACACCGGGGAGCTGTTTTTT CASSRGTANTGELFF
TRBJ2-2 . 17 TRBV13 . TGTGCCAGCAGCTCCCTACCCCGAGCGGCTGGGACCGGGGAGCTGTTTTTT CASSSLPRAAGTGELFF
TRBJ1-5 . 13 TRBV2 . TGTGCCAGCATGGGGGAAGTGCGGCAGCCCCAGCATTTT CASMGEVRQPQHF
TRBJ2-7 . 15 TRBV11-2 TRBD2 TGTGCCAGCAGCTCGGACCCGGGAGGTCTCTACGAGCAGTACTTC CASSSDPGGLYEQYF
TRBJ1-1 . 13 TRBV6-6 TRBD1 TGTGCCGGCCGGACAGGGAGGAACACTGAAGCTTTCTTT CAGRTGRNTEAFF
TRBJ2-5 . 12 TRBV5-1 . TGCGCCAGCAGCTTATCAGGAGAGACCCAGTACTTC CASSLSGETQYF
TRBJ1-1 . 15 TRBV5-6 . TGTGCCAGCAGCTATTCGACAATATTGGACACTGAAGCTTTCTTT CASSYSTILDTEAFF
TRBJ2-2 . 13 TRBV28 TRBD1 TGTGCCAGCGGGACAGTTGACACCGGGGAGCTGTTTTTT CASGTVDTGELFF
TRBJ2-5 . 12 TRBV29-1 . TGCAGCGTCCTAGGTGGGGAGGAGACCCAGTACTTC CSVLGGEETQYF
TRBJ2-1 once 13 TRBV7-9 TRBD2 TGTGCCAGCAGCTTAGACCTCGGGGGGGAGCAGTTCTTC CASSLDLGGEQFF
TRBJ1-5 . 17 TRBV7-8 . TGTGCCAGCAGCTTACGGGACTTCTCGGAGGGGTATCAGCCCCAGCATTTT CASSLRDFSEGYQPQHF
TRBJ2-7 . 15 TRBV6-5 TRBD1 TGTGCCAGCAGTACGAACCGGGACAGGGGACACGAGCAGTACTTC CASSTNRDRGHEQYF
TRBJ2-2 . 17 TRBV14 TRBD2 TGTGCCAGCGCTTTGGGAATAGCGGGGGCGTCCACCGGGGAGCTGTTTTTT CASALGIAGASTGELFF
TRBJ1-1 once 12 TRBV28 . TGTGCCAGCCTCCGGGGAAACACTGAAGCTTTCTTT CASLRGNTEAFF
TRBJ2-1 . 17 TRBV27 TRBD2 TGTGCCAGCAGTCGGGGACTAGCGGAGTCCTCGTACAATGAGCAGTTCTTC CASSRGLAESSYNEQFF
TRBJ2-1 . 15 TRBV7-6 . TGTGCCAGCAGACGCCTGTCAGGGACCTACAATGAGCAGTTCTTC CASRRLSGTYNEQFF
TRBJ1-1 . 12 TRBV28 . TGTGCCAGCAGTTTAGTGTCCAATTCCGCTTTCTTT CASSLVSNSAFF
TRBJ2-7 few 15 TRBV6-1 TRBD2 TGTGCCAGCAGTGGTACTAGCGGACCCACCCCCGAGCAGTACTTC CASSGTSGPTPEQYF
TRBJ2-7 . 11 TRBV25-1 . TGTGCCCGAGACGGTTCCTACGAGCAGTACTTC CARDGSYEQYF
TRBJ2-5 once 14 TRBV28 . TGTGCCAGCAGTTTAACACTAAGTCAAGAGACCCAGTACTTC CASSLTLSQETQYF
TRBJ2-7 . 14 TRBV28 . TGTGCCAGCAGTTATACAGGGCGGAGGGCCGAGCAGTACTTC CASSYTGRRAEQYF
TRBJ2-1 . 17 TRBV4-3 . TGCGCCAGCAGCCAAGATCTCCGGACCCTCGGAGGGAATGAGCAGTTCTTC CASSQDLRTLGGNEQFF
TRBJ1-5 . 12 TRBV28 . TGTGCCAGCAGGGAACTAAATCAGCCCCAGCATTTT CASRELNQPQHF
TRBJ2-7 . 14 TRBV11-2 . TGTGCCAGCAGCTTATGGCGCTCCACCTACGAGCAGTACTTC CASSLWRSTYEQYF
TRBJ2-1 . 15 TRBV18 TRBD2 TGTGCCAGCTCACCCCCGGGACTAGCACTGGGTGAGCAGTTCTTC CASSPPGLALGEQFF
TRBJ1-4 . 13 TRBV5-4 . TGTGCCAGCAGCGCGAACACCAATGAAAAACTGTTTTTT CASSANTNEKLFF
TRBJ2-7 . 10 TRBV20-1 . TGCAGTGCTAGCCACCACGAGCAGTACTTC CSASHHEQYF
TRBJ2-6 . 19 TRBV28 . TGTGCCAGCAGCCCCTGGGACTGGACGGCCCCCTCCGGGGCCAACGTCCTGACTTTC CASSPWDWTAPSGANVLTF
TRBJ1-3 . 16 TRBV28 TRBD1 TGTGCCAGCAGTCCGGCAGACAGGGTAGATGGAAACACCATATATTTT CASSPADRVDGNTIYF
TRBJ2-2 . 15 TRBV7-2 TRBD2 TGTGCCAGCAGCCAACGGACTAGCGGGGGCCGGGAGCTGTTTTTT CASSQRTSGGRELFF
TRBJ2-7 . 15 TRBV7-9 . TGTGCCAGCAGCAGACGGGAGTTAATCTCCTACGAGCAGTACTTC CASSRRELISYEQYF
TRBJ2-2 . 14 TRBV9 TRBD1 TGTGCCAGCAGCGTCGAGGGGGCGACCGGGGAGCTGTTTTTT CASSVEGATGELFF
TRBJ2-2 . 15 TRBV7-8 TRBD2 TGTGCCAGCAGCAAGAGACGGGGGGAGGCCGGGGAGCTGTTTTTT CASSKRRGEAGELFF
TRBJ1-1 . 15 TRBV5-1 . TGCGCCAGCAGCTTGGTGCCGGGAAGGAACACTGAAGCTTTCTTT CASSLVPGRNTEAFF
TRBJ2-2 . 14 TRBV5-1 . TGCGCCAGCACCCTCTACACGAACACCGGGGAGCTGTTTTTT CASTLYTNTGELFF
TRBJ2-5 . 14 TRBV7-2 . TGTGCCAGCAGCTTAGAAAGGTTCCAAGAGACCCAGTACTTC CASSLERFQETQYF
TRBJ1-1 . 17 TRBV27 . TGTGCCAGCAGTTCACAGCCCCCCGGACAGATCGGGACTGAAGCTTTCTTT CASSSQPPGQIGTEAFF
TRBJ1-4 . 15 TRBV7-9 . TGTGCCAGCAGCCCCGGTGAAATTCGGAGCGAAAAACTGTTTTTT CASSPGEIRSEKLFF
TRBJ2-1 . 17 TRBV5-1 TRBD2 TGCGCCAGCAGCTTGGCTCCGAGCGGGATTATGTTCAATGAGCAGTTCTTC CASSLAPSGIMFNEQFF
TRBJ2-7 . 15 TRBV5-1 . TGCGCCAGCAGCTTGGCACCAGAACTAGCCTACGAGCAGTACTTC CASSLAPELAYEQYF
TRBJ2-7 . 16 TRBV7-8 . TGTGCCAGCACCCTGGGTGCTGGCACCTTCTCCTACGAGCAGTACTTC CASTLGAGTFSYEQYF
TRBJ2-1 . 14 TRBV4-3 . TGCGCCAGCAGCCAAAGGGTTCGACAGTCCCGGCAGTTCTTC CASSQRVRQSRQFF
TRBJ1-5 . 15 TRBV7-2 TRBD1 TGTGCCAGCAGCCCACTGACAGGGGGTAATCAGCCCCAGCATTTT CASSPLTGGNQPQHF
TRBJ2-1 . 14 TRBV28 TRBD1 TGTGCCAGCACGGTCGGGTCAGGGGGCTTTGAGCAGTTCTTC CASTVGSGGFEQFF
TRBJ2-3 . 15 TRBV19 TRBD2 TGTGCCAGTATGGACCCTAGCGGGAGTATACATACGCAGTATTTT CASMDPSGSIHTQYF
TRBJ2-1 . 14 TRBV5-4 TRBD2 TGTGCCAGCAGCACAGGACTAGCGGTCAATGAGCAGTTCTTC CASSTGLAVNEQFF
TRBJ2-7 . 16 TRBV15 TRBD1 TGTGCCACCAGCAGAGATCTGCCGGGACAGGTCTACGAGCAGTACTTC CATSRDLPGQVYEQYF
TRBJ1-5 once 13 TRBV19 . TGTGCCAGTAGTAAATCCGAGAGTCAGCCCCAGCATTTT CASSKSESQPQHF
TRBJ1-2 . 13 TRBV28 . TGTGCCAGCCGACAGCCGAGGGACTATGGCTACACCTTC CASRQPRDYGYTF
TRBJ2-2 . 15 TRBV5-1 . TGCGCCAGCAGCTCTGGCCCGCACGACACCGGGGAGCTGTTTTTT CASSSGPHDTGELFF
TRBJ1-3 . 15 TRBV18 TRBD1 TGTGCCAGCTCACCGACAGGGGACTCTGGAAACACCATATATTTT CASSPTGDSGNTIYF
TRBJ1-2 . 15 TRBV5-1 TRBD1 TGCGCCAGCAGCCCATTGACAGGGTCCAACTATGGCTACACCTTC CASSPLTGSNYGYTF